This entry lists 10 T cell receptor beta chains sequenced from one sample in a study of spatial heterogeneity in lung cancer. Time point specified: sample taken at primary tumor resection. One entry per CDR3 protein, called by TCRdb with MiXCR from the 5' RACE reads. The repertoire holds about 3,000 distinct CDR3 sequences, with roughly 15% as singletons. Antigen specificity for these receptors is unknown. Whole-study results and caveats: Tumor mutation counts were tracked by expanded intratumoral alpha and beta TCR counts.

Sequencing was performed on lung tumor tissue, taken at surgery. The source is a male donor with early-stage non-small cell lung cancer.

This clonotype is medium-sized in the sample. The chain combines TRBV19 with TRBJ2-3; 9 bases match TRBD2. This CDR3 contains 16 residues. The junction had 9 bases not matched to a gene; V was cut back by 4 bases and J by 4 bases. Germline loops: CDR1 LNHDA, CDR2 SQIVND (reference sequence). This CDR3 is CASSTRDSGSSDTQYF. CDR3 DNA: TGTGCCAGTAGTACCCGGGATAGCGGGAGTTCAGATACGCAGTATTTT.

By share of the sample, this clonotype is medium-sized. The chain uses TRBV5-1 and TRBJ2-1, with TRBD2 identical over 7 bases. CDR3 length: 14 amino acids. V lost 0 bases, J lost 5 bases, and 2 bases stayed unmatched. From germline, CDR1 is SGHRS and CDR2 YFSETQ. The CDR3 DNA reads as TGCGCCAGCAGCTTGGCTAGCGGAGACAATGAGCAGTTCTTC. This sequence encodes CASSLASGDNEQFF.

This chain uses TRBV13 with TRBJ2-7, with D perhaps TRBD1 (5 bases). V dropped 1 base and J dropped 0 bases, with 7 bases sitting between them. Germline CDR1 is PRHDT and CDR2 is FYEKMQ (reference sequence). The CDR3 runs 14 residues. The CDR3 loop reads CASSLEGDSYEQYF. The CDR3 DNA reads TGTGCCAGCAGCTTAGAAGGGGACTCCTACGAGCAGTACTTC.

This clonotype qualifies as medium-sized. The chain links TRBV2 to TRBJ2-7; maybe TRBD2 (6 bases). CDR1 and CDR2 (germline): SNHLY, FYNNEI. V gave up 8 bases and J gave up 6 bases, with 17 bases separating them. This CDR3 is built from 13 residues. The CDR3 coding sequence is TGTGCCAGCGCGGGGAAGAATAGCCTCGAGCAGTACTTC. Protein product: CASAGKNSLEQYF.

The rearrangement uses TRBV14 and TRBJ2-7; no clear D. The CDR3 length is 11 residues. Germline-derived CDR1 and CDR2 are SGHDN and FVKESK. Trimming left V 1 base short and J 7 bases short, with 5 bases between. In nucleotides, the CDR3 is TGTGCCAGCAGCCAAGGGGGTGAGCAGTACTTC. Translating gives CASSQGGEQYF.

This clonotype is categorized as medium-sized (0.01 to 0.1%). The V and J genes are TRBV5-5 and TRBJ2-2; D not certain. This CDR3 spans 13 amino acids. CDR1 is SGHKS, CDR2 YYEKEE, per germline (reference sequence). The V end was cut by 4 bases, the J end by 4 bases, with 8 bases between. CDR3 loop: CASSPSVTGELFF. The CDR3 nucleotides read TGTGCCAGCAGCCCGTCGGTCACCGGGGAGCTGTTTTTT.

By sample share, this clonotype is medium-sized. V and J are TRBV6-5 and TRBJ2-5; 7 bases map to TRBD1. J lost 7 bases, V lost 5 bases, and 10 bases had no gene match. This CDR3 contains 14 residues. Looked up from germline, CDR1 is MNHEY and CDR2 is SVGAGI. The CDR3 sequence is CASSPSGQARTQYF. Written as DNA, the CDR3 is TGTGCCAGCAGTCCCTCCGGACAGGCCCGGACCCAGTACTTC.

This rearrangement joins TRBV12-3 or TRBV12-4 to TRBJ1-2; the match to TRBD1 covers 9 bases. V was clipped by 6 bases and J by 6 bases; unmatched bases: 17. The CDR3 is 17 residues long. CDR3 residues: CASRPLGTGPQVNGYTF. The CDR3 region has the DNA TGTGCCAGCAGACCTCTCGGGACAGGGCCCCAGGTTAATGGCTACACCTTC.

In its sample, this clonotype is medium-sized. The CDR3 DNA sequence: TGTGCCAGCAGCCCTAGGGTGACCGGGGAGCTGTTTTTT. Amino acids: CASSPRVTGELFF. This sequence joins TRBV6-6 and TRBJ2-2; D is uncertain. CDR1 MNHNY and CDR2 SVGAGI come from the germline V gene (reference sequence). The CDR3 has 13 amino acids. The V end was cut by 6 bases, the J end by 5 bases, with 10 bases between.

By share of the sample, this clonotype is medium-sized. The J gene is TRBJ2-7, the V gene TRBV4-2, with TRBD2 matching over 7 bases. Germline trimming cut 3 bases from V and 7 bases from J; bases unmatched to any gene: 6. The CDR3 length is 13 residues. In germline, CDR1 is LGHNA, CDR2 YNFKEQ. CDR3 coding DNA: TGTGCCAGCAGCCAGGCGGGAGAGGGTGAGCAGTACTTC. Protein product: CASSQAGEGEQYF.